These 22 T cell receptor beta chains came from one sample sequenced in a study of blood T cell repertoires in COVID-19. TCRdb's copy holds only in-frame clones and misses some; the assay was immunoSEQ multiplex PCR. The sample includes 110,000 or so clones, roughly 85% of them seen just once. Sequenced input: peripheral blood. The source of these receptors is a human donor in a cohort sampled during active COVID-19.

The V and J genes are TRBV7-3 and TRBJ2-7; D may be TRBD1 (6 bases). Trimming removed 1 base from V and 7 bases from J, with 11 bases in between. The V gene's germline CDR1 is SGHTA and CDR2 FQGTGA. This CDR3 region has 13 residues. CDR3 DNA: TGTGCCAGCAGCTTAAATCAGGGGCTAGAGCAGTACTTC. It yields the protein CASSLNQGLEQYF.

V is TRBV9 and J is TRBJ2-3, with 8 bases fitting TRBD1. The V gene's germline CDR1 is SGDLS and CDR2 YYNGEE. The CDR3 loop spans 16 amino acids. The ends lost 0 bases at V and 9 bases at J; junction bases unmatched: 12. The CDR3 reads CASSVAITRGPQTQYF. The CDR3 region has the DNA TGTGCCAGCAGCGTAGCTATTACCAGGGGGCCTCAAACGCAGTATTTT.

The chain couples TRBV12-3 or TRBV12-4 to TRBJ2-1; 7 bases map to TRBD1. CDR3 length: 11 residues. V trimming: 1 base; J trimming: 16 bases; junction bases outside the gene matches: 4. The CDR3 DNA reads as TGTGCCAGCAGTTTAGATGGGACAGTATTCTTC. This encodes CASSLDGTVFF.

The genes are TRBV30 and TRBJ1-5, with TRBD1 matching over 9 bases. CDR1 is GTSNPN and CDR2 is SVGIG in the germline V gene (reference sequence). J gave up 6 bases and V 3 bases, and 9 bases lay outside the gene matches. This CDR3 spans 15 amino acids. CDR3 amino acids: CAWSNPGTGFQPQHF. CDR3 nucleotide sequence: TGTGCCTGGAGCAATCCCGGGACAGGGTTTCAGCCCCAGCATTTT.

The chain couples TRBV28 to TRBJ2-5; tentatively, D is TRBD1 (5 bases). Germline CDR1 and CDR2: MDHEN and SYDVKM. This CDR3 comprises 14 residues. V was cut by 1 base and J by 1 base, with 7 bases left in between. The CDR3 here is CASSLSGLQETQYF. The CDR3, as DNA: TGTGCCAGCAGTTTATCAGGGCTCCAAGAGACCCAGTACTTC.

The J gene is TRBJ1-1, the V gene TRBV7-9; a possible D gene is TRBD1 (5 bases). V was trimmed by 1 base and J by 2 bases, leaving 14 bases between them. CDR3 size: 16 residues. Germline CDR1 reads SEHNR; CDR2 reads FQNEAQ (reference sequence). In nucleotides, the CDR3 is TGTGCCAGCAGCTTAGACAGGCCTACAGGCAACACTGAAGCTTTCTTT. Translating it yields CASSLDRPTGNTEAFF.

V gene TRBV6-6 combines with J gene TRBJ1-5; TRBD1 matches at 8 bases. CDR1 and CDR2 from the germline V gene are MNHNY and SVGAGI (reference sequence). The CDR3 spans 15 residues. The junction had 10 bases not matched to a gene; V was cut back by 9 bases and J by 3 bases. CDR3 protein: CASSGTGQINQPQHF. Here the CDR3 DNA reads TGTGCCAGTTCCGGGACAGGTCAGATCAATCAGCCCCAGCATTTT.

This clone showed up just once. This chain joins TRBV6-6 and TRBJ1-2, with TRBD1 identical over 9 bases. Per the germline V gene, CDR1 is MNHNY and CDR2 is SVGAGI (reference sequence). This CDR3 is built from 16 residues. V lost 6 bases and J lost 5; bases outside the gene matches: 13. This CDR3 reads CASSPQRDRVFYGYTF. CDR3 sequence (DNA): TGTGCCAGCAGCCCCCAACGGGACAGGGTGTTTTATGGCTACACCTTC.

The V call is TRBV28, the J call TRBJ2-1; the match to TRBD2 covers 7 bases. CDR1 and CDR2 from the germline V gene are MDHEN and SYDVKM. The CDR3 is 15 residues long. The J segment lost 4 bases and the V segment lost 5 bases, leaving 8 bases of the junction unmatched. The CDR3 reads CASSPPQRGYNEQFF. Written as DNA, the CDR3 is TGTGCCAGCAGTCCCCCCCAGCGGGGTTACAATGAGCAGTTCTTC.

This clone appeared a few times. The chain couples TRBV7-9 to TRBJ2-6; no clear D. V was shortened by 4 bases and J by 1 base, with 8 bases between the two germline ends. This CDR3 is 15 amino acids long. CDR1 and CDR2 (germline): SEHNR, FQNEAQ (reference sequence). The CDR3 DNA is TGTGCCAGCAGCTCCTTTACTTCTGGGGCCAACGTCCTGACTTTC. Translating it yields CASSSFTSGANVLTF.

V is TRBV7-3 and J is TRBJ2-1; TRBD2 matches at 11 bases. Germline V gene sequence: CDR1 SGHTA, CDR2 FQGTGA. This CDR3 comprises 15 residues. V trimming: 2 bases; J trimming: 9 bases; junction bases outside the gene matches: 6. This CDR3 is CASSLHSGGASEQFF. The DNA for the CDR3 is TGTGCCAGCAGCTTACATAGCGGGGGGGCGAGTGAGCAGTTCTTC.

This chain connects TRBV6-1 to TRBJ2-2; TRBD1 matches at 9 bases. J was trimmed by 7 bases and V by 3 bases; bases with no gene match: 3. The CDR3 is 14 residues long. From germline, CDR1 is MNHNS and CDR2 SASEGT. The CDR3: CASSEYRGRGELFF. CDR3 bases: TGTGCCAGCAGTGAGTACAGGGGGCGCGGGGAGCTGTTTTTT.

The CDR3 here is CASSLQGALKETQYF. In DNA, the CDR3 is TGTGCCAGCAGTCTACAGGGGGCGCTTAAAGAGACCCAGTACTTC. The chain couples TRBV7-8 to TRBJ2-5; 9 positions agree with TRBD1. V dropped 6 bases and J dropped 3; count of bases not matched to a gene: 8. The CDR3 runs to 15 residues. Germline V gives CDR1 SGHVS, CDR2 FQNEAQ.

In this sample, this clone turned up a few times. The rearrangement links TRBV21-1 to TRBJ1-6; TRBD1, the D gene given by the table, was not confirmed from the DNA. TRBV21-1 is termed a pseudogene. The CDR3 runs 14 residues. The CDR3 DNA sequence: TGTGCCAGCAGACGCGGCAGGGCGAATTCACCCCTCCACTTT. Protein sequence: CASRRGRANSPLHF.

This chain uses TRBV5-5 with TRBJ2-3; 12 nucleotides line up with TRBD2. Germline lookup yields CDR1 SGHKS and CDR2 YYEKEE (reference sequence). The CDR3 is made up of 16 amino acids. After removal of 0 bases from V and 4 bases from J, the junction contained 3 bases not matched to a gene. This CDR3 is CASSLGLAGGADTQYF. The CDR3 DNA is TGTGCCAGCAGCTTGGGGCTAGCGGGGGGGGCAGATACGCAGTATTTT.

The chain combines TRBV30 with TRBJ1-2; D is ambiguous. The CDR3 has 12 amino acids. Trimming shortened V by 3 bases and J by 2 bases, and 7 bases separated the two germline ends. Germline V CDR1 and CDR2: GTSNPN, SVGIG (reference sequence). The CDR3 here is CAWRQKNYGYTF. The CDR3 DNA follows: TGTGCCTGGAGACAGAAGAACTATGGCTACACCTTC.

In its sample, this clone was seen once. The chain is built from TRBV11-2 and TRBJ1-2, with a tentative D call TRBD1 (5 bases). This CDR3 comprises 13 residues. V gave up 1 base and J gave up 3 bases, with 6 bases separating them. Germline V gene sequence: CDR1 SGHAT, CDR2 FQNNGV. CDR3 region: CASSLGGDYGYTF. The CDR3 DNA reads as TGTGCCAGCAGCTTAGGGGGCGACTATGGCTACACCTTC.

This sequence joins TRBV15 and TRBJ1-5; D is unclear. This CDR3 is built from 17 residues. Germline values: CDR1 LNHNV, CDR2 YYDKDF (reference sequence). V lost 4 bases and J 0 bases, leaving 16 bases between the germline ends. The CDR3 bases are TGTGCCACCAGCAAAGCCCTTTTGGGAGATAGCAATCAGCCCCAGCATTTT. Its protein is CATSKALLGDSNQPQHF.

This clone was counted at least ten times. The chain has TRBV10-3 and TRBJ1-1, with a possible D match to TRBD1 (5 bases). Per germline, CDR1 ENHRY and CDR2 SYGVKD. V gave up 4 bases and J gave up 11 bases, with 17 bases separating them. CDR3 length equals 13 residues. The CDR3 is CAISASQGRRAFF. CDR3 DNA sequence: TGTGCCATCAGTGCGTCCCAGGGCCGACGGGCTTTCTTT.

The chain has TRBV4-1 and TRBJ2-1; no definite D call. Germline assignment: CDR1 MGHRA and CDR2 YSYEKL. The ends were cut back, 0 bases at V and 2 bases at J, with 11 bases in the middle. The CDR3 contains 16 residues. CDR3 in amino acids: CASSQDPSDAYNEQFF. The CDR3 DNA follows: TGCGCCAGCAGCCAAGATCCAAGCGATGCCTACAATGAGCAGTTCTTC.

This rearrangement joins TRBV4-2 to TRBJ2-3; D is perhaps TRBD2 (7 bases). Germline V gene lookup returns CDR1 LGHNA and CDR2 YNFKEQ. The V and J ends lost 1 base and 2 bases respectively, with 13 bases between them. The CDR3 consists of 16 residues. In nucleotides, the CDR3 is TGTGCCAGCAGCCAAGTTAGGGGGGGCCTCACAGATACGCAGTATTTT. As protein: CASSQVRGGLTDTQYF.

A single count supports this clone. The rearrangement links TRBV3-1 (or the pseudogene TRBV3-2) to TRBJ2-3; D gene uncertain. The CDR3 has 16 amino acids. From germline, CDR1 is LGHDT and CDR2 YNNKEL (reference sequence). V was trimmed by 1 base and J by 0 bases, leaving 11 bases between them. CDR3 in amino acids: CASSQANWHSTDTQYF. The CDR3 DNA sequence: TGTGCCAGCAGCCAAGCCAATTGGCATAGCACAGATACGCAGTATTTT.